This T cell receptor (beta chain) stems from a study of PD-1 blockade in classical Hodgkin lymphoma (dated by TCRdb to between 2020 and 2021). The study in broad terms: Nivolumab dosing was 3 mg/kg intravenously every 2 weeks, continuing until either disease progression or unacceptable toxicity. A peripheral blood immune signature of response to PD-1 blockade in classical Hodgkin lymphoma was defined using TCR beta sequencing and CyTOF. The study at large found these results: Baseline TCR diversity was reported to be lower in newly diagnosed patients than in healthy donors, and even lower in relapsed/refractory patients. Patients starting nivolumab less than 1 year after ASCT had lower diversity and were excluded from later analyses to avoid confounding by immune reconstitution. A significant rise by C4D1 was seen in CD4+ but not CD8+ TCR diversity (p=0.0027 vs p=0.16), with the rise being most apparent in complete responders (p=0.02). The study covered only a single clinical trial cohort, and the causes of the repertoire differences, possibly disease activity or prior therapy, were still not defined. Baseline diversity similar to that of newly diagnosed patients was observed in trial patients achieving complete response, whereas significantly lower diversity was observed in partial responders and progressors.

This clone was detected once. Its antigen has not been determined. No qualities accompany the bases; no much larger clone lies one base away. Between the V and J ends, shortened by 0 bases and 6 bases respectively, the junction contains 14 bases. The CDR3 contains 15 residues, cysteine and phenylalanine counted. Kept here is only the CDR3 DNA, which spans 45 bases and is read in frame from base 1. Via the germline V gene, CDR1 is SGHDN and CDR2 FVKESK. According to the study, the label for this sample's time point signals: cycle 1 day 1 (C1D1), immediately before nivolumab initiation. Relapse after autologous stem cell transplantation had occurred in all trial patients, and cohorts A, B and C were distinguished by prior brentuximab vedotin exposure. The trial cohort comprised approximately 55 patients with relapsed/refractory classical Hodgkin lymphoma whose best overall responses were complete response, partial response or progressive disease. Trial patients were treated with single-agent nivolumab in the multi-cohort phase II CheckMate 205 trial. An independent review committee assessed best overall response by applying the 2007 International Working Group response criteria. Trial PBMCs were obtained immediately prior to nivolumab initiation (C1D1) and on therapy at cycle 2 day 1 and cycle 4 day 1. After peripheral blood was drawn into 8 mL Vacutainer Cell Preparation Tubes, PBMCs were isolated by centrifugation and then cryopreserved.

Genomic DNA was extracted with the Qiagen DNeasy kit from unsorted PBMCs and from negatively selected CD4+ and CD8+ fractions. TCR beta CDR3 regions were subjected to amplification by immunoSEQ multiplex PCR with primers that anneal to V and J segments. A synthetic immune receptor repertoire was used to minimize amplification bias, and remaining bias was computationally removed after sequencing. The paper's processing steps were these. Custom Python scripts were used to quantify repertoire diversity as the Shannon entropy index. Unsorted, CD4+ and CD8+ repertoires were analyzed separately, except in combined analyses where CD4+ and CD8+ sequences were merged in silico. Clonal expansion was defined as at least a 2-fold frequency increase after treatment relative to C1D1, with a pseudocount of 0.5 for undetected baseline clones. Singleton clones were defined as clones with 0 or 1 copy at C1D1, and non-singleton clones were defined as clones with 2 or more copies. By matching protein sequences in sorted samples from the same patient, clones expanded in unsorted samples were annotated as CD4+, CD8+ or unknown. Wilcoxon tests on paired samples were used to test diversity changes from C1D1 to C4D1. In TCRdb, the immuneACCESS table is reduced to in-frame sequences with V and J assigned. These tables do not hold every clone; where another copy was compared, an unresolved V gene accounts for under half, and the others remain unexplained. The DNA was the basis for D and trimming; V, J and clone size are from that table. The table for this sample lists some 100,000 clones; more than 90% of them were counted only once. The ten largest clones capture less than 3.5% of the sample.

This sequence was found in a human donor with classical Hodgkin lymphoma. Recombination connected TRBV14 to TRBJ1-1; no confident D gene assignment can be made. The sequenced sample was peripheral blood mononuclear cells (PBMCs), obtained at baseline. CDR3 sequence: CASSQDSGGFSEAFF. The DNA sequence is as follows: TGTGCCAGCAGCCAAGACTCTGGTGGGTTCTCTGAAGCTTTCTTT.